One and the same sample provided the 9 T cell receptor beta chains below, sequenced in a study of response to subunit inactivated influenza vaccine. TCRdb recomputed calls from the RT-PCR reads with MiXCR, one row per CDR3 protein. Altogether hundreds of thousands of distinct CDR3 sequences are present, around 16% being singletons, with the ten largest covering roughly 10%. Sequenced here: PBMCs from blood, sampled roughly 12 days after vaccination. These receptors were taken from a man aged 45-65 years who received an inactivated influenza vaccine.

The chain uses TRBV20-1 and TRBJ2-7; 8 nucleotides match TRBD1. J lost 7 bases, V lost 4 bases, and 15 bases had no gene match. This CDR3 comprises 15 residues. Per germline, CDR1 DFQATT and CDR2 SNEGSKA (reference sequence). The CDR3 bases are TGCAGTGCTAAACCAGGGACAGGCCCCGGATTTGAGCAGTACTTC. Its translation: CSAKPGTGPGFEQYF.

V is TRBV7-9 and J is TRBJ2-1; TRBD2 might be the D (7 bases). The CDR3 is 15 amino acids. CDR1 is SEHNR, CDR2 FQNEAQ, per germline (reference sequence). Trimming removed 2 bases from V and 9 bases from J, with 17 bases in between. In DNA, the CDR3 is TGTGCCAGCAGCTTACCCGGACTAGAGGGGGTTGAGCAGTTCTTC. It encodes CASSLPGLEGVEQFF.

The rearrangement joins TRBV6-5 to TRBJ2-6; 7 nucleotides line up with TRBD1. The V gene's germline CDR1 is MNHEY and CDR2 SVGAGI. V shed 2 bases and J 0 bases; nucleotides not matched to a gene: 7. The CDR3 sequence is 18 residues long. The CDR3 protein is CASSYAPGQSSGANVLTF. As DNA, the CDR3 is TGTGCCAGCAGTTACGCCCCGGGACAGAGCTCTGGGGCCAACGTCCTGACTTTC.

In the case of this clonotype: The junction differs from germline at one of its ends, possibly a read error. V usage is TRBV7-7 and J usage is TRBJ2-3, with D tentatively TRBD1 or TRBD2 (5 bases each). Germline V gene data show CDR1 as SSHAT and CDR2 as FNYEAQ (reference sequence). The CDR3 extends over 16 amino acids. As DNA, the CDR3 is TGTGCTAGCAGCCGGTCCGGGACCGGAGGCACAGATACGCAGTATTTT. Translated: CASSRSGTGGTDTQYF.

Only a few counts were recorded for this clonotype. V and J are TRBV5-1 and TRBJ2-1; 10 positions agree with TRBD2. Looked up from germline, CDR1 is SGHRS and CDR2 is YFSETQ. The CDR3 length is 14 residues. Losses at the gene ends were 2 bases for V and 9 bases for J; bases not matched to a gene: 5. The CDR3 loop is CASSFQLAGSEQFF. The CDR3 nucleotides are TGCGCCAGCAGCTTCCAACTAGCGGGAAGTGAGCAGTTCTTC.

The rearrangement links TRBV24-1 to TRBJ2-1; D might be TRBD2 (6 bases). CDR1 and CDR2 (germline): KGHDR, SFDVKD. The CDR3 length is 15 residues. V was cut by 0 bases and J by 8 bases, with 13 bases left in between. The CDR3 protein is CATSDLQGWGDEQFF. The CDR3 DNA reads TGTGCCACCAGTGATTTGCAAGGCTGGGGGGATGAGCAGTTCTTC.

This clonotype has a handful of counts. The chain has TRBV3-1 and TRBJ1-6, with D unclear. This CDR3 is built from 14 residues. Per the germline V gene, CDR1 is LGHDT and CDR2 is YNNKEL (reference sequence). Between the trimmed V and J ends, which lost 4 bases and 6 bases, there was a span of 10 bases. Here the CDR3 DNA reads TGTGCCAGCAGCCCGCCTACGCTTAATTCACCCCTCCACTTT. This translates into CASSPPTLNSPLHF.

This sequence joins TRBV7-2 and TRBJ1-3, with D tentatively TRBD1 (5 bases). Germline CDR1 SGHTA, CDR2 FQGNSA. CDR3 length: 15 amino acids. Trimming left V 1 base short and J 3 bases short, with 10 bases between. The CDR3 loop is CASSLDGRVGNTIYF. The CDR3 DNA follows: TGTGCCAGCAGCTTAGATGGCAGGGTTGGAAACACCATATATTTT.

V and J are TRBV3-1 and TRBJ1-1; TRBD1 might be the D (5 bases). Germline-derived CDR1 and CDR2 are LGHDT and YNNKEL (reference sequence). V gave up 7 bases and J gave up 4 bases, with 10 bases separating them. The CDR3 sequence is 12 residues long. The CDR3 DNA sequence: TGTGCCAGCACACTCGGGGCCACTGAAGCTTTCTTT. This sequence encodes CASTLGATEAFF.